The 11 T cell receptor beta chains given below trace back to one sample, sequenced in a study of long-term antiretroviral therapy in people with HIV (dated by TCRdb to between 2021 and 2022). The immunoSEQ hsTCRB v3.0 assay was used at survey level resolution for TRB variable region sequencing. Sourced from immuneACCESS, this table was stored by TCRdb with only in-frame sequences that have V and J called. A share of the clones is absent; for the studies checked, an unresolved V gene accounts for under half, and the remainder has no known explanation. This sample comprises about 25,000 clones, about 91% of them detected only once. The ten most abundant clones make up 4.5% to 6% of the sample. The material was unsorted PBMCs, obtained about 4.3 years after starting antiretroviral therapy. The receptor set was obtained from a man younger than 40 with HIV.

The V call is TRBV11-2, the J call TRBJ1-6; the D gene is possibly TRBD1 (5 bases). Looked up from germline, CDR1 is SGHAT and CDR2 is FQNNGV. V gave up 1 base and J gave up 10 bases, with 17 bases separating them. The CDR3 contains 16 residues. Here the CDR3 reads CASSLVGLASGSPLHF. The CDR3 bases are TGTGCCAGCAGCTTAGTGGGGCTGGCTTCCGGATCACCCCTCCACTTT.

V and J are TRBV5-1 and TRBJ2-7; D may be TRBD2 (6 bases). This CDR3 is built from 13 residues. V dropped 5 bases and J dropped 6 bases, with 15 bases sitting between them. Germline V CDR1 and CDR2: SGHRS, YFSETQ. CDR3 sequence: CASRKDPEGEQYF. In DNA form, the CDR3 reads TGCGCCAGCAGGAAAGACCCGGAGGGCGAGCAGTACTTC.

The chain joins TRBV6-1 to TRBJ1-5; weak D call: TRBD1 (6 bases). Deletions cut 7 bases from V and 3 bases from J, with 16 bases between. The CDR3 covers 15 residues. The germline gives CDR1 MNHNS, CDR2 SASEGT. CDR3 protein: CASIGEDSFNQPQHF. CDR3 coding DNA: TGTGCCAGCATTGGCGAGGACAGTTTCAATCAGCCCCAGCATTTT.

The CDR3 region is CASSSGLGSNNEQFF. The DNA of the CDR3 is TGTGCCAGCAGCTCAGGACTGGGATCGAACAATGAGCAGTTCTTC. The chain recombines TRBV7-9 with TRBJ2-1, with a weak D call TRBD2 (5 bases). Trimming removed 4 bases at V and 5 bases at J, with 15 bases between. The CDR3 length is 15 residues. Germline assignment: CDR1 SEHNR and CDR2 FQNEAQ (reference sequence).

The rearrangement links TRBV6-6 to TRBJ2-2, with 7 bases identical to TRBD1. Germline CDR1 reads MNHNY; CDR2 reads SVGAGI (reference sequence). The junction had 9 bases not matched to a gene; V was cut back by 5 bases and J by 6 bases. This CDR3 region has 15 residues. The CDR3 loop is CASSPTGFSAGELFF. The DNA for the CDR3 is TGTGCCAGCAGTCCGACAGGGTTCTCTGCCGGGGAGCTGTTTTTT.

This clone was counted once. V gene TRBV15 combines with J gene TRBJ1-5; the D is unclear. Trimming took 5 bases from V and 4 from J, leaving 9 bases between them. The germline V gene encodes CDR1 LNHNV and CDR2 YYDKDF (reference sequence). This CDR3 spans 13 amino acids. The CDR3 DNA is TGTGCCACCAGCGGCCTACAGAATCAGCCCCAGCATTTT. Translated: CATSGLQNQPQHF.

V gene TRBV19 combines with J gene TRBJ1-5, with TRBD1 as a possible D gene (5 bases). V lost 5 bases and J lost 2, with 13 bases in between. The CDR3 covers 15 residues. Germline V lookup: CDR1 LNHDA, CDR2 SQIVND (reference sequence). CDR3 sequence reads: CASSFRVEGNQPQHF. The CDR3 DNA follows: TGTGCCAGTAGTTTCAGGGTAGAGGGCAATCAGCCCCAGCATTTT.

The gene calls are TRBV2 and TRBJ2-5; D might be TRBD1 or TRBD2, each matching 5 bases. CDR3 length: 13 amino acids. V dropped 8 bases and J dropped 3 bases, with 13 bases sitting between them. The V gene's germline CDR1 is SNHLY and CDR2 FYNNEI. Here the CDR3 reads CASGGDDKETQYF. The CDR3 DNA sequence: TGTGCCAGCGGGGGTGATGACAAAGAGACCCAGTACTTC.

As concerns this clone: The sample has other DNA sequences that encode this CDR3 too. The V call is TRBV29-1, the J call TRBJ1-1; a weak D match, TRBD1 (5 bases). CDR3 length: 12 residues. Trimming removed 5 bases at V and 0 bases at J, with 7 bases between. Per germline, CDR1 SQVTM and CDR2 ANQGSEA. CDR3 sequence reads: CSVQGMNTEAFF. CDR3 nucleotides: TGCAGCGTTCAGGGAATGAACACTGAAGCTTTCTTT. Full variable domain (rest looked up from reference TRBV29-1 and TRBJ1-1): SAVISQKPSRDICQRGTSLTIQCQVDSQVTMMFWYRQQPGQSLTLIATANQGSEATYESGFVIDKFPISRPNLTFSTLTVSNMSPEDSSIYLCSVQGMNTEAFFGQGTRLTVV.

Written as DNA, the CDR3 is TGTGCCAGCAGTTTACCGGACACTTCGGGCCTCCCGGCTGGAAACACCATATATTTT. Translating it yields CASSLPDTSGLPAGNTIYF. This sequence joins TRBV27 and TRBJ1-3, with D perhaps matching TRBD1 (5 bases). V was pared by 2 bases and J by 2 bases, with 22 bases between. Per the germline V gene, CDR1 is MNHEY and CDR2 is SMNVEV (reference sequence). This CDR3 spans 19 amino acids.

The rearrangement links TRBV9 to TRBJ1-1, with TRBD1 matching 7 bases. With 4 bases clipped from V and 6 bases from J, the junction kept 9 bases outside the gene matches. The CDR3 spans 14 residues. The germline V gene encodes CDR1 SGDLS and CDR2 YYNGEE. As DNA, the CDR3 is TGTGCCAGCAGCCCAATCACAGGGGTCCCTGAAGCTTTCTTT. Translation: CASSPITGVPEAFF.